A single sample gave rise to the 14 T cell receptor beta chains below, sequenced in a study of blood T cell repertoires in COVID-19. Some clones are missing from TCRdb's copy, which holds only in-frame ones; the method was immunoSEQ multiplex PCR. The table lists some 160,000 clones, under 90% of them singletons. Sequencing was done on a sample of PBMCs or T cells enriched from blood (not recorded which). These receptors came from a woman in her fifties or sixties who had recovered from COVID-19.

As concerns this clone: The sample contains more than one DNA sequence encoding this CDR3. The chain couples TRBV7-2 to TRBJ1-6; no firm D call. CDR1 and CDR2 (germline): SGHTA, FQGNSA. The CDR3 consists of 14 residues. Trimming took 5 bases from V and 0 from J, leaving 5 bases between them. CDR3 protein: CASSLASYNSPLHF. The DNA of the CDR3 is TGTGCCAGCAGCCTGGCCTCCTATAATTCACCCCTCCACTTT.

V is TRBV6-6 and J is TRBJ2-1, with D tentatively TRBD2 (7 bases). Between the trimmed V and J ends, which lost 4 bases and 0 bases, there was a span of 10 bases. The length of the CDR3 is 15 residues. From germline, CDR1 is MNHNY and CDR2 SVGAGI (reference sequence). The CDR3 DNA is TGTGCCAGCAGTTGGGGGGGCAGCTCCTACAATGAGCAGTTCTTC. Translation: CASSWGGSSYNEQFF.

V gene TRBV12-3 or TRBV12-4 combines with J gene TRBJ1-5; D gene unclear. The V gene lost 6 bases and the J gene lost 5 bases, with 8 bases spanning the gap. CDR3 length: 12 residues. The CDR3 reads CASRLLDQPQHF. The DNA of the CDR3 is TGTGCCAGCAGGCTGCTAGATCAGCCCCAGCATTTT.

The count of this clone is one. The chain links TRBV7-2 to TRBJ2-7; TRBD1 might be the D (6 bases). V lost 3 bases to trimming and J lost 0 bases, with 12 bases between them. The CDR3 runs 15 residues. Germline assignment: CDR1 SGHTA and CDR2 FQGNSA. The CDR3, as DNA: TGTGCCAGCAGCTTCGACAGGCAGAGCTCCTACGAGCAGTACTTC. This translates into CASSFDRQSSYEQYF.

In its sample, this clone was seen a few times. V gene TRBV7-2 combines with J gene TRBJ1-5; the D gene is possibly TRBD1 (5 bases). This CDR3 region has 19 residues. Germline V gives CDR1 SGHTA, CDR2 FQGNSA. The V end lost 1 base, the J end lost 2 bases, and 21 bases lay between the germline ends. The CDR3 DNA is TGTGCCAGCAGCTTAGATTTTGTGCAGGGTAGTGTACGCAATCAGCCCCAGCATTTT. Its protein product is CASSLDFVQGSVRNQPQHF.

The gene calls are TRBV3-1 (or the pseudogene TRBV3-2) and TRBJ2-5; TRBD2 agrees at 7 bases. Germline V lookup: CDR1 LGHDT, CDR2 YNNKEL (reference sequence). There are 15 residues in the CDR3. The J segment lost 4 bases and the V segment lost 3 bases, leaving 8 bases of the junction unmatched. CDR3 sequence reads: CASSQHGGSGETQYF. CDR3 DNA: TGTGCCAGCAGCCAGCACGGGGGGAGTGGAGAGACCCAGTACTTC.

V is TRBV5-1 and J is TRBJ2-3; 7 bases are shared with TRBD1. Trimming at V came to 0 bases and at J to 0 bases, leaving 4 bases not matched to a gene. The length of the CDR3 is 16 residues. Germline CDR1 and CDR2: SGHRS and YFSETQ. Written as DNA, the CDR3 is TGCGCCAGCAGCTTGGGGGACAGAACTAGCACAGATACGCAGTATTTT. Its translation is CASSLGDRTSTDTQYF.

A few counts support this clone. The genes are TRBV9 and TRBJ2-1; TRBD2 aligns across 11 bases. CDR3 length: 15 residues. V was pared by 4 bases and J by 5 bases, with 5 bases of the junction left unmatched. Germline V lookup: CDR1 SGDLS, CDR2 YYNGEE. Here the CDR3 DNA reads TGTGCCAGCAGCCCCACTAGCGGGGGACACAATGAGCAGTTCTTC. Protein: CASSPTSGGHNEQFF. Full variable domain (outside the CDR3, taken from reference TRBV9 and TRBJ2-1): DSGVTQTPKHLITATGQRVTLRCSPRSGDLSVYWYQQSLDQGLQFLIQYYNGEERAKGNILERFSAQQFPDLHSELNLSSLELGDSALYFCASSPTSGGHNEQFFGPGTRLTVL.

The genes are TRBV16 and TRBJ1-2, with 8 nucleotides matching TRBD1. This CDR3 is built from 14 residues. Germline trimming cut 3 bases from V and 8 bases from J; bases unmatched to any gene: 8. Germline V gene lookup returns CDR1 KGHSY and CDR2 FQNENV. DNA for the CDR3: TGTGCCAGCAGCCAGTCGGACAGGGCAGGAGGCTACACCTTC. It specifies CASSQSDRAGGYTF.

This clone came up a few times. The J gene is TRBJ1-2, the V gene TRBV11-2; D uncertain. This CDR3 comprises 16 residues. The germline V and J ends were trimmed by 0 bases and 1 base, with 12 bases remaining between them. Germline CDR1 is SGHAT and CDR2 is FQNNGV. CDR3 protein: CASSLDLATVNYGYTF. The CDR3 bases are TGTGCCAGCAGCTTAGATTTAGCGACCGTTAACTATGGCTACACCTTC.

This chain links TRBV10-3 with TRBJ2-3; TRBD1 matches at 9 bases. Germline V CDR1 and CDR2: ENHRY, SYGVKD. The J segment lost 0 bases and the V segment lost 6 bases, leaving 4 bases of the junction unmatched. CDR3 length: 15 residues. CDR3 nucleotides: TGTGCCATCAGGGGGACAGGGACTAGCACAGATACGCAGTATTTT. Translating gives CAIRGTGTSTDTQYF.

The V and J genes are TRBV28 and TRBJ2-7, with TRBD2 matching over 8 bases. V lost 5 bases and J lost 5; bases outside the gene matches: 8. Germline V CDR1 and CDR2: MDHEN, SYDVKM. This CDR3 is 14 amino acids long. The CDR3 nucleotides are TGTGCCAGCAGTCACCTAGCGGGTGGCCACGAGCAGTACTTC. This gives the protein CASSHLAGGHEQYF.

This clone came up once. V gene TRBV20-1 combines with J gene TRBJ1-1; D unclear. Trimming removed 3 bases from V and 1 base from J, with 3 bases in between. Looked up from germline, CDR1 is DFQATT and CDR2 is SNEGSKA (reference sequence). This CDR3 region has 11 residues. The CDR3 DNA is TGCAGTGCTAGCGGGAACACTGAAGCTTTCTTT. This sequence encodes CSASGNTEAFF.

The rearrangement joins TRBV6-2 or TRBV6-3 to TRBJ1-5, with D hard to call. Germline assignment: CDR1 MNHEY and CDR2 SVGEGT. The CDR3 is 17 amino acids. V was shortened by 0 bases and J by 0 bases, with 12 bases between the two germline ends. The CDR3 DNA reads as TGTGCCAGCAGTTACTCGAACTCGGGGATTAGCAATCAGCCCCAGCATTTT. This codes for CASSYSNSGISNQPQHF.